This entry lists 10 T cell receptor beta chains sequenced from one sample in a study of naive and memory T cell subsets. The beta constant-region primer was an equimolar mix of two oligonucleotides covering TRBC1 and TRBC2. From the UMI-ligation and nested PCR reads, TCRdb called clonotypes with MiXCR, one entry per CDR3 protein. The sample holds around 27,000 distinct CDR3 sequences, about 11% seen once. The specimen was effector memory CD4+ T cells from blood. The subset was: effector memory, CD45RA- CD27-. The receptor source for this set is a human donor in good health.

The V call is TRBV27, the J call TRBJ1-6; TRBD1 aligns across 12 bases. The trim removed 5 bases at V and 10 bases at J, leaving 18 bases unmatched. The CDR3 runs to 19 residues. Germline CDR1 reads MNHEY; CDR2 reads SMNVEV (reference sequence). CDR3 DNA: TGTGCCAGCAGTCCCCGGCCGGGACAGGGGGCCGAATGGGGATCACCCCTCCACTTT. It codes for CASSPRPGQGAEWGSPLHF.

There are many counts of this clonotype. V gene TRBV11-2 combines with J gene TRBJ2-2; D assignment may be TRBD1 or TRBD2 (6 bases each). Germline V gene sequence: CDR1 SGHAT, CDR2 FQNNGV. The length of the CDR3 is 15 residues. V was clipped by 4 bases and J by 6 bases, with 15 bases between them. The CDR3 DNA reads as TGTGCCAGCAGCTCCCAACCGGGGGCCGCCGGGGAGCTGTTTTTT. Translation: CASSSQPGAAGELFF.

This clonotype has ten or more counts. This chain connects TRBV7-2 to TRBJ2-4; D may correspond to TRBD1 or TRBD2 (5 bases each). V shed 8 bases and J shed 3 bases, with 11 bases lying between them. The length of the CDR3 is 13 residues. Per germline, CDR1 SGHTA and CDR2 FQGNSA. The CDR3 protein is CASRKGSKNIQYF. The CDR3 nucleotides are TGTGCCAGCCGAAAGGGGAGCAAAAACATTCAGTACTTC.

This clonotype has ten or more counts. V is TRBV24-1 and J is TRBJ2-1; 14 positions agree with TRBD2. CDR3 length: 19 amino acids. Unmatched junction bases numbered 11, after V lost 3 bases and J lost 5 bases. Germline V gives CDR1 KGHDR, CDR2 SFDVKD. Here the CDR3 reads CATSDVGLAGVKSDNEQFF. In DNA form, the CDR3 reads TGTGCCACCAGTGATGTGGGACTAGCGGGAGTCAAAAGTGACAATGAGCAGTTCTTC.

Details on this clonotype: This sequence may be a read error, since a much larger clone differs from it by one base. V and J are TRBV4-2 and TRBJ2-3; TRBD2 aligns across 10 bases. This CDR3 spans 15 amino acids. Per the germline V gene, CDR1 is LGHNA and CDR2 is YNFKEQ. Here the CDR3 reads CVSRIVAGGPDTQYF. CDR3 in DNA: TGTGTCAGCCGAATAGTAGCGGGAGGACCAGATACGCAGTATTTT.

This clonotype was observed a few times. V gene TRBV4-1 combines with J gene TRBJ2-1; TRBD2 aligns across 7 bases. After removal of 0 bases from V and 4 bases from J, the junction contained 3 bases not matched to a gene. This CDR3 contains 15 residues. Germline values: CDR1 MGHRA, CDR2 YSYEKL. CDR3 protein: CASSQDGGTYNEQFF. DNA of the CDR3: TGCGCCAGCAGCCAAGACGGGGGGACGTACAATGAGCAGTTCTTC.

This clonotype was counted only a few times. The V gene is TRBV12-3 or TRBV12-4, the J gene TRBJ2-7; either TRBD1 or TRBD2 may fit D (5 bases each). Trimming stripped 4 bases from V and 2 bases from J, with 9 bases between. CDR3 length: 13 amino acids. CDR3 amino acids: CASSSRDAYEQYF. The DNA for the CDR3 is TGTGCCAGCAGTTCCCGGGACGCCTACGAGCAGTACTTC.

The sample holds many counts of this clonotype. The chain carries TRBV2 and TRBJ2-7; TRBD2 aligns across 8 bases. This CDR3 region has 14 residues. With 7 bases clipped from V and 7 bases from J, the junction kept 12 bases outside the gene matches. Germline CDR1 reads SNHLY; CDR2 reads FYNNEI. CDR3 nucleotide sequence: TGTGCCAGCACGCGACGCCGGGAGGGGGGAGAGCAGTACTTC. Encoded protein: CASTRRREGGEQYF.

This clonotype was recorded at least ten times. The chain's CDR3 is CASSYRGNTEAFF. For the CDR3, the DNA is TGTGCCAGCAGTTACAGGGGGAACACTGAAGCTTTCTTT. The rearrangement joins TRBV6-2 or TRBV6-3 to TRBJ1-1; weak D call: TRBD1 (5 bases). The germline gives CDR1 MNHEY, CDR2 SVGEGT. V lost 2 bases and J lost 1, with 5 bases in between. The CDR3 covers 13 residues.

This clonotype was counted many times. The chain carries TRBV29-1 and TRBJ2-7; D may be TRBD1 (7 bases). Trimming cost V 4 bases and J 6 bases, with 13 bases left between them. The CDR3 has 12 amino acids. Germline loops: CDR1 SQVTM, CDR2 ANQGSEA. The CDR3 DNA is TGCAGCGTTGGACGGGGGACAGTCGAGCAGTACTTC. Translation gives CSVGRGTVEQYF.